Each of the 18 T cell receptor beta chains below was sequenced from the same sample in a study of spatial heterogeneity in lung cancer. Time point described: sample taken at primary tumor resection. No antigen is known for these receptors. A single record per CDR3 protein comes from TCRdb applying MiXCR to the 5' RACE reads. The sample yields 1,300 to 1,500 distinct CDR3 sequences, around 13% seen once. General study results and limits: Tumor mutation count correlated with how many alpha and beta TCRs expanded intratumorally.

Specimen: lung tumor tissue, collected at surgery. These receptors were collected from a female donor with early-stage non-small cell lung cancer.

By share, this clonotype ranks as large. This chain joins TRBV20-1 and TRBJ2-7, with 10 positions matching TRBD1. V gave up 6 bases and J gave up 0 bases; unmatched junction bases: 5. The V gene's germline CDR1 is DFQATT and CDR2 SNEGSKA (reference sequence). This CDR3 region has 14 residues. The CDR3 region is CSAEGQGTSYEQYF. CDR3 sequence (DNA): TGCAGTGCGGAGGGACAGGGGACCTCCTACGAGCAGTACTTC.

This clonotype was seen ten or more times. Given a much more abundant clone one base away, this may be a read error. The rearrangement uses TRBV4-2 and TRBJ2-3; 8 bases fit TRBD2. Germline loops: CDR1 LGHNA, CDR2 YNFKEQ. The V and J ends lost 10 bases and 4 bases, in that order; junction bases with no gene match: 13. This CDR3 spans 15 amino acids. The CDR3 loop reads CANSPSGGLADTQYF. Here the CDR3 DNA reads TGTGCCAACAGTCCAAGCGGGGGACTCGCAGATACGCAGTATTTT.

This clonotype is medium-sized in the sample. The chain carries TRBV27 and TRBJ2-1; 8 bases agree with TRBD2. J lost 3 bases, V lost 3 bases, and 13 bases had no gene match. CDR1 is MNHEY and CDR2 is SMNVEV in the germline V gene (reference sequence). This CDR3 is 18 amino acids long. The CDR3 reads CASSFVPAGGGIYNEQFF. CDR3 in DNA: TGTGCCAGCAGTTTCGTTCCGGCGGGAGGTGGAATCTACAATGAGCAGTTCTTC.

This clonotype is medium-sized by share. The rearrangement uses TRBV6-1 and TRBJ2-1; D could derive from TRBD1 or TRBD2 (5 bases each). This CDR3 has 13 residues. Germline V gene lookup returns CDR1 MNHNS and CDR2 SASEGT. V shed 5 bases and J shed 8 bases, with 13 bases lying between them. The CDR3 DNA reads TGTGCCAGCAGTCCCCGGGGACGGGATGAGCAGTTCTTC. Its protein is CASSPRGRDEQFF.

This clonotype is categorized as medium-sized. This chain links TRBV5-1 with TRBJ1-5; D unresolved. Trimming took 0 bases from V and 2 from J, leaving 6 bases between them. In germline, CDR1 is SGHRS, CDR2 YFSETQ. The length of the CDR3 is 14 residues. As DNA, the CDR3 is TGCGCCAGCAGCTTGGAGTGGGGCAATCAGCCCCAGCATTTT. This translates into CASSLEWGNQPQHF. Full variable domain (outside the CDR3, taken from reference TRBV5-1 and TRBJ1-5): KAGVTQTPRYLIKTRGQQVTLSCSPISGHRSVSWYQQTPGQGLQFLFEYFSETQRNKGNFPGRFSGRQFSNSRSEMNVSTLELGDSALYLCASSLEWGNQPQHFGDGTRLSIL.

By sample fraction, this clonotype is medium-sized. This chain uses TRBV27 with TRBJ2-1; the D gene is possibly TRBD1 (6 bases). CDR1 and CDR2 (germline): MNHEY, SMNVEV (reference sequence). The CDR3 runs 15 residues. Trimming took off 5 bases at V and 8 bases at J, with 19 bases between the two ends. CDR3 in DNA: TGTGCCAGCAGTAGGGAGTGGACAGATAACGATGAGCAGTTCTTC. Translated: CASSREWTDNDEQFF.

This clonotype was observed at least ten times. This sequence joins TRBV6-1 and TRBJ2-1; 7 bases align to TRBD2. V was pared by 0 bases and J by 6 bases, with 5 bases of the junction left unmatched. Germline V CDR1 and CDR2: MNHNS, SASEGT. This CDR3 spans 15 amino acids. CDR3 coding DNA: TGTGCCAGCAGTGAAGCGCCCGGGACTATCAATGAGCAGTTCTTC. Translated: CASSEAPGTINEQFF.

In its sample, this clonotype is large. The CDR3 coding sequence is TGTGCCAGCAGTTACCCGGGACAGGGATCCTATGGCTACACCTTC. It encodes CASSYPGQGSYGYTF. The V call is TRBV6-5, the J call TRBJ1-2; 9 nucleotides match TRBD1. V trimming: 2 bases; J trimming: 4 bases; junction bases outside the gene matches: 5. The V gene's germline CDR1 is MNHEY and CDR2 SVGAGI. CDR3 length equals 15 residues.

Judged by abundance, this clonotype is large. The gene calls are TRBV7-8 and TRBJ2-7; 9 nucleotides match TRBD2. The CDR3 totals 17 residues. In germline, CDR1 is SGHVS, CDR2 FQNEAQ. Unmatched junction bases numbered 16, after V lost 3 bases and J lost 7 bases. The chain's CDR3 is CASSFPRGSGSLLEQYF. The CDR3 region has the DNA TGTGCCAGCAGCTTCCCCAGGGGTAGCGGGAGTTTACTTGAGCAGTACTTC.

This chain connects TRBV7-9 to TRBJ2-3; 8 positions match TRBD2. V lost 1 base, J lost 1 base, and 1 base stayed unmatched. The length of the CDR3 is 15 residues. Germline values: CDR1 SEHNR, CDR2 FQNEAQ (reference sequence). The CDR3 DNA reads TGTGCCAGCAGCTTAGGTAGCGGGGGCACAGATACGCAGTATTTT. As protein: CASSLGSGGTDTQYF. Combining the CDR3 with reference TRBV7-9 and TRBJ2-3 gives the whole variable domain DTGVSQNPRHKITKRGQNVTFRCDPISEHNRLYWYRQTLGQGPEFLTYFQNEAQLEKSRLLSDRFSAERPKGSFSTLEIQRTEQGDSAMYLCASSLGSGGTDTQYFGPGTRLTVL.

The gene calls are TRBV7-9 and TRBJ2-7; D possibly uses TRBD1 or TRBD2 (5 bases each). The CDR3 has 14 residues. Trimming cost V 5 bases and J 2 bases, with 13 bases left between them. The germline V gene encodes CDR1 SEHNR and CDR2 FQNEAQ (reference sequence). The CDR3 here is CASSPRDRAYEQYF. The CDR3 coding sequence is TGTGCCAGCAGCCCCCGGGACCGAGCCTACGAGCAGTACTTC.

By its share, this clonotype is medium-sized. This chain uses TRBV20-1 with TRBJ2-7; tentatively, D is TRBD2 (5 bases). Germline-derived CDR1 and CDR2 are DFQATT and SNEGSKA (reference sequence). The V end lost 5 bases, the J end lost 6 bases, and 14 bases lay between the germline ends. This CDR3 has 12 residues. CDR3 sequence reads: CSADLGESEQYF. The DNA of the CDR3 is TGCAGTGCTGACCTCGGGGAGTCCGAGCAGTACTTC.

A few counts support this clonotype. V gene TRBV20-1 combines with J gene TRBJ2-5, with 9 nucleotides matching TRBD2. The CDR3 covers 14 residues. The germline gives CDR1 DFQATT, CDR2 SNEGSKA (reference sequence). With 4 bases clipped from V and 10 bases from J, the junction kept 13 bases outside the gene matches. In nucleotides, the CDR3 is TGCAGTGCTAAGCGGACTAGCGCCCCAGAAGACCAGTACTTC. Its translation is CSAKRTSAPEDQYF.

By share, this clonotype counts as medium-sized. The gene calls are TRBV20-1 and TRBJ2-7, with D tentatively TRBD2 (7 bases). Per the germline V gene, CDR1 is DFQATT and CDR2 is SNEGSKA (reference sequence). The CDR3 length is 13 residues. V was trimmed by 7 bases and J by 5 bases, leaving 18 bases between them. CDR3 loop: CSVRGGGRNEQYF. The CDR3 DNA reads as TGCAGTGTCAGAGGGGGAGGGAGGAACGAGCAGTACTTC.

Relative to its sample, this clonotype is medium-sized (0.01 to 0.1%). This chain links TRBV11-2 with TRBJ2-2, with 7 bases fitting TRBD2. The ends lost 5 bases at V and 1 base at J; junction bases unmatched: 4. The V gene's germline CDR1 is SGHAT and CDR2 FQNNGV. The CDR3 totals 15 residues. The CDR3 bases are TGTGCCAGCAGCCCGACTAGCCTGAACACCGGGGAGCTGTTTTTT. Residues: CASSPTSLNTGELFF.

By proportion, this clonotype is medium-sized. The chain combines TRBV20-1 with TRBJ2-7, with unresolved D. Germline V gives CDR1 DFQATT, CDR2 SNEGSKA (reference sequence). The CDR3 is 16 residues long. V gave up 3 bases and J gave up 3 bases, with 21 bases separating them. The CDR3 protein is CSASGRSDALDYEQYF. The CDR3 nucleotides are TGCAGTGCTAGTGGTCGTTCAGATGCACTGGACTACGAGCAGTACTTC.

This clonotype was observed once. The J gene is TRBJ2-5, the V gene TRBV7-2; TRBD2 matches at 11 bases. The V gene end was trimmed by 0 bases and the J gene end by 6 bases; junction bases not matched to a gene: 12. The CDR3 is made up of 18 amino acids. Germline V gene data show CDR1 as SGHTA and CDR2 as FQGNSA. CDR3 DNA sequence: TGTGCCAGCAGCTTAGCTGGCGCTGGAGCTAGCGGGAGGAAGACCCAGTACTTC. This codes for CASSLAGAGASGRKTQYF.

The genes are TRBV24-1 and TRBJ2-1, with D unresolved. The germline gives CDR1 KGHDR, CDR2 SFDVKD. V lost 4 bases, J lost 8 bases, and 14 bases lay in between. CDR3 length equals 14 residues. The CDR3 reads CATSDPTESDEQFF. Here the CDR3 DNA reads TGTGCCACCAGTGACCCGACGGAATCGGATGAGCAGTTCTTC.